These 9 T cell receptor beta chains originate from one sample sequenced in a study of blood T cell repertoires in COVID-19. Sequenced by immunoSEQ multiplex PCR; TCRdb stores in-frame clones only, minus some. The sample contains about 300,000 clones, 80% to 95% of which appear only once. Sequencing was performed on PBMCs or T cells enriched from blood (not recorded which). Every receptor here comes from a woman aged 25 to 39 who had recovered from COVID-19.

The table lists this clone with a count of one. The J gene is TRBJ1-5, the V gene TRBV28; 9 bases match TRBD1. CDR1 and CDR2 from the germline V gene are MDHEN and SYDVKM. There are 15 residues in the CDR3. Trimming removed 6 bases from V and 6 bases from J; junction bases left unmatched: 9. The DNA of the CDR3 is TGTGCCAGCAGACAACAGGGGGCGCTCGGTCAGCCCCAGCATTTT. Translating gives CASRQQGALGQPQHF.

The CDR3 loop reads CATSDFGTGGFGELFF. Written as DNA, the CDR3 is TGTGCCACCAGTGATTTTGGGACAGGGGGCTTCGGGGAGCTGTTTTTT. The chain carries TRBV24-1 and TRBJ2-2; 12 positions match TRBD1. The trim removed 1 base at V and 7 bases at J, leaving 3 bases unmatched. The CDR3 runs to 16 residues. Germline CDR1 KGHDR, CDR2 SFDVKD.

This clone was observed a handful of times. The chain is built from TRBV10-3 and TRBJ2-1; 12 bases are a match to TRBD2. CDR1 is ENHRY and CDR2 is SYGVKD in the germline V gene. V gave up 6 bases and J gave up 4 bases; unmatched junction bases: 1. CDR3 length equals 14 residues. The CDR3 DNA follows: TGTGCCATCAGGACTAGCGGGGGTTACAATGAGCAGTTCTTC. As protein: CAIRTSGGYNEQFF.

V and J are TRBV6-2 or TRBV6-3 and TRBJ1-3; D not certain. V was trimmed by 4 bases and J by 9 bases, leaving 19 bases between them. This CDR3 has 15 amino acids. CDR1 is MNHEY, CDR2 SVGEGT, per germline. CDR3 loop: CASSLWTAAGVTIYF. The CDR3 DNA sequence: TGTGCCAGCAGTTTATGGACTGCCGCCGGGGTCACCATATATTTT.

V is TRBV2 and J is TRBJ1-4; TRBD1 aligns across 8 bases. CDR1 is SNHLY, CDR2 FYNNEI, per germline. The junction had 4 bases not matched to a gene; V was cut back by 6 bases and J by 7 bases. The CDR3 runs 13 residues. The CDR3 region is CASRGGQGEKLFF. In nucleotides, the CDR3 is TGTGCCAGCAGGGGCGGACAGGGTGAAAAACTGTTTTTT.

V gene TRBV30 combines with J gene TRBJ1-5; D remains ambiguous. Germline CDR1 and CDR2: GTSNPN and SVGIG (reference sequence). The V and J ends lost 3 bases and 4 bases respectively, with 7 bases between them. The CDR3 runs 12 residues. The CDR3 spells CAWRQDNQPQHF. Here the CDR3 DNA reads TGTGCCTGGAGGCAGGATAATCAGCCCCAGCATTTT.

The chain employs TRBV7-2 and TRBJ1-2, with D perhaps matching TRBD1 (5 bases). The V gene lost 1 base and the J gene lost 2 bases, with 8 bases spanning the gap. From germline, CDR1 is SGHTA and CDR2 FQGNSA. The CDR3 has 14 residues. The CDR3 bases are TGTGCCAGCAGCTTAGAGACAGCGAACTATGGCTACACCTTC. As protein: CASSLETANYGYTF.

This clone was counted a single time. The genes are TRBV19 and TRBJ1-4; D may be TRBD1 (6 bases). Germline loops: CDR1 LNHDA, CDR2 SQIVND (reference sequence). CDR3 length: 15 amino acids. Trimming cost V 4 bases and J 3 bases, with 12 bases left between them. The CDR3 sequence: CASSTHPGANEKLFF. The DNA of the CDR3 is TGTGCCAGTAGTACTCATCCAGGGGCTAATGAAAAACTGTTTTTT.

V is TRBV6-5 and J is TRBJ2-1, with 8 positions matching TRBD2. The junction had 4 bases not matched to a gene; V was cut back by 6 bases and J by 6 bases. This CDR3 region has 13 residues. Germline V gene data show CDR1 as MNHEY and CDR2 as SVGAGI. For the CDR3, the DNA is TGTGCCAGCAGCCGACTAGCGAGCAATGAGCAGTTCTTC. As protein: CASSRLASNEQFF.